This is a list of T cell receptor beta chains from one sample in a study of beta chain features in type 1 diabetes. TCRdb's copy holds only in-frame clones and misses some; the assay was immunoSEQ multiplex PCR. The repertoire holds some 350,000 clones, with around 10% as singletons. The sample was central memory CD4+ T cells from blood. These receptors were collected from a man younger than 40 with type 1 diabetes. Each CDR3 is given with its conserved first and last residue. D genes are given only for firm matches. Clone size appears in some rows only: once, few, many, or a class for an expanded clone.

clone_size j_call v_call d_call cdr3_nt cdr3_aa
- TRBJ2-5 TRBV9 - TGTGCCAGCAGCGTAAACCCCCAAGAGACCCAGTACTTC CASSVNPQETQYF
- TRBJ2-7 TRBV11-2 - TGTGCCAGCAGCTTAGATGGAATTGAGTACGAGCAGTACTTC CASSLDGIEYEQYF
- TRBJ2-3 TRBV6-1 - TGTGCCAGCAGTCTGGCCCCCGGATACACAGATACGCAGTATTTT CASSLAPGYTDTQYF
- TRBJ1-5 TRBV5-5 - TGTGCCAGCAGCCCTGGAGCGGCGGCAGGCTATAGCAATCAGCCCCAGCATTTT CASSPGAAAGYSNQPQHF
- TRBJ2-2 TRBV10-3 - TGTGCCATCGGCCGGTCGACGGGTAGGATGAACACCGGGGAGCTGTTTTTT CAIGRSTGRMNTGELFF
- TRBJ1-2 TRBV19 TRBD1 TGTGCCAGTATGAAGGGGGCGAACTATGGCTACACCTTC CASMKGANYGYTF
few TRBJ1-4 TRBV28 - TGTGCCAGCAGTTTAGGTGGCCGATCAACTAATGAAAAACTGTTTTTT CASSLGGRSTNEKLFF
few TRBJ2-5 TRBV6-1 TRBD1 TGTGCCAGCAGGGGACAGCAAGAGACCCAGTACTTC CASRGQQETQYF
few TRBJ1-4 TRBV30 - TGTGCCTGGAGTATAGGGGCGCGCGGTGCTAATGAAAAACTGTTTTTT CAWSIGARGANEKLFF
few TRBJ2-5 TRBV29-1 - TGCAGCGTTGACAAGGGCCAAGAGACCCAGTACTTC CSVDKGQETQYF
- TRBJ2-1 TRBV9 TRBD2 TGTGCCAGCAGCGTAGATTCGGCGGGAGGCGAGCAGTTCTTC CASSVDSAGGEQFF
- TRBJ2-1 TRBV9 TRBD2 TGTGCCAGCAGCGTAGCGGGGGGGGGCTACAATGAGCAGTTCTTC CASSVAGGGYNEQFF
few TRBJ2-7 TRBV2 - TGTGCCAGCAGTTCTGGAACCTACGAGCAGTACTTC CASSSGTYEQYF
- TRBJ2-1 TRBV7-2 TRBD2 TGTGCCAGTTTAGCGGGAAGGCACAATGAGCAGTTCTTC CASLAGRHNEQFF
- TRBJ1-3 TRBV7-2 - TGTGCCAGCAGCTTAGGGACATACTCTGGAAACACCATATATTTT CASSLGTYSGNTIYF
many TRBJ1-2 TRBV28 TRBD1 TGTGCCAGCAGTTCCGGCGACAGGGCATATGGCTACACCTTC CASSSGDRAYGYTF
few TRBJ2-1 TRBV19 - TGTGCCAGTAGTATTAGGCCCCAGCGGAGCTCCTACAATGAGCAGTTCTTC CASSIRPQRSSYNEQFF
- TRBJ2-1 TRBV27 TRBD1 TGTGCCAGCAGTCCCAGGGGGAGAAATGAGCAGTTCTTC CASSPRGRNEQFF
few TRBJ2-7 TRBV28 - TGTGCCAGCAGCTCGACAGCAAACTCCTACGAGCAGTACTTC CASSSTANSYEQYF
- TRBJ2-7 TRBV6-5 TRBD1 TGTGCCAGCAGCCCGGGACAGGGGGTTTGGGAGCAGTACTTC CASSPGQGVWEQYF
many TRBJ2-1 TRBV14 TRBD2 TGTGCCAGCAGCCATGCTAGCGGGACGCTCGGTGAGCAGTTCTTC CASSHASGTLGEQFF
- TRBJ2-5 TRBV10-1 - TGCGCCAGCAGCCGGACAGTCCAAGAGACCCAGTACTTC CASSRTVQETQYF
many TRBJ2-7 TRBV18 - TGTGCCAGCTCAGCGGGCCTAGAGGCCTACGAGCAGTACTTC CASSAGLEAYEQYF
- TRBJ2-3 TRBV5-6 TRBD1 TGTGCCAGCAGCTTTAGGGACAGGGCAGATACGCAGTATTTT CASSFRDRADTQYF
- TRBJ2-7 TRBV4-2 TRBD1 TGTGCCAGCAGCCAGGCCCTGGGACAGTACTACGAGCAGTACTTC CASSQALGQYYEQYF
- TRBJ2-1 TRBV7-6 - TGTGCCAGCAGCCATCTAGGCAATGAGCAGTTCTTC CASSHLGNEQFF
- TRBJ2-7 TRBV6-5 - TGTGCCAGCAGTTCCCAGGGGTCCTACGAGCAGTACTTC CASSSQGSYEQYF
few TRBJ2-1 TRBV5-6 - TGTGCCAGCAGCTTGGGCAGGGGGGATTTGTTCTTC CASSLGRGDLFF
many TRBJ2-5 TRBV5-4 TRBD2 TGTGCCAGCAGCTCCGGGACTAGCGGCCAAGAGACCCAGTACTTC CASSSGTSGQETQYF
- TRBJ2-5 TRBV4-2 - TGTGCCAGCAGCCAAGGACAGGAGGAAGAGACCCAGTACTTC CASSQGQEEETQYF
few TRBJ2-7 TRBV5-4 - TGTGCCAGCAGCTTGGAGCCGGGCGATTCCTACGAGCAGTACTTC CASSLEPGDSYEQYF
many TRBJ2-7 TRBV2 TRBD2 TGTGCCAGCAGCTCCGGGACTAGCGGGAGGGCCTTC CASSSGTSGRAF
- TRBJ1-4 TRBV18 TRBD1 TGTGCCAGCTCACCCCCGGGACAGTCTAATGAAAAACTGTTTTTT CASSPPGQSNEKLFF